This T cell receptor beta chain was found in a study of beta chain features in type 1 diabetes (dated by TCRdb to about 2018). In terms of the full investigation: Mean age, gender distribution, total cell number and subset yield did not differ between patients and healthy donors. A total of roughly 100,000,000 sorted cells were examined across all samples, and the number of cells per subset was strongly correlated with RNA yield. In the study, recently diagnosed type 1 diabetes patients and matched healthy donors were compared on the TCRB repertoires of their sorted circulating CD4+ T cell subsets. Regulatory and stem cell-like memory subsets were obtained from only 8 patients and about 8 healthy donors, while naive and central memory subsets were obtained from all 30 or so donors.

The investigation overall reported the following: At VDJ recombination sites, type 1 diabetes patients had fewer insertions and more deleted nucleotides, which implies abnormalities in thymic rearrangement. Because cDNA was sequenced instead of genomic DNA, highly expressing activated cells could be over-represented, though the groups showed no difference in activation or CD3 levels. In all four CD4+ subsets, TCRB CDR3 length was moderately but significantly shorter in type 1 diabetes patients. Naive, central memory and regulatory TCRB repertoires appeared to be more alike among patients than among healthy donors. Because the HLA sub-analyses included only small numbers of individuals, any influence of HLA type on TCRB rearrangement was left unresolved. PCR might favor shorter templates, but patient and control samples were amplified and corrected together, so any skew would affect both groups equally.

Worth noting for this clone: The antigen this receptor binds is unknown. No base qualities exist here, and no much larger clone lies one base off it.

The entire isolated RNA was reverse transcribed using the High Capacity cDNA Reverse Transcription Kit, and thus expressed TCRB transcripts were sequenced. Deep immunoSEQ sequencing was performed on naive, central memory and regulatory T cell samples, with an average of roughly 3.3 million total reads per sample. Sorted cells were lysed in RLT buffer, and RNA was extracted using DNase-treated RNeasy Micro or Mini kits according to cell number. Each cell subset was processed on its own to prevent cross-contamination, while patient and healthy donor samples were processed together. The immunoSEQ multiplex PCR was used to amplify TCRB sequences from cDNA, generating 87-bp fragments that spanned the CDR3 region. Sequencing of the amplicons was done on the Illumina HiSeq platform. The study's processing was this. PCR bias was computationally corrected using synthetic template baselines, reads within Hamming distance 2 were collapsed, and singletons that could not be merged were discarded. By aligning reads against IMGT, V, D and J genes, CDR3 length, and insertions or deletions at six rearrangement sites were assigned. Within each subset, clonotype counts were normalized to sorted cell number, after which true diversity and Gini coefficients were computed with the tcR R package. The overlap coefficient, calculated on TCRB nucleotide sequences, was used to quantify repertoire sharing. TCRdb re-hosts the immuneACCESS table, in-frame sequences only. Its copies lack some clones; in the studies checked, an unresolved V gene accounts for under half of them, and the cause for the rest is not known. The V and J calls and clone size were taken over from that table, and D and trimming were inferred from the DNA. In all, the sample holds more than 150,000 clones, and about an eighth of those were seen once. The ten biggest clones cover about 0.59% of the sample.

From cysteine to phenylalanine, the CDR3 is 15 amino acids long. Only the CDR3 part of the read is kept: 45 bases, read in frame from the first base. From the germline V gene, CDR1 is MDHEN and CDR2 is SYDVKM. V is cut by 3 bases and J by 3 bases, and the space between the germline ends is 12 bases. Each donor gave one peripheral blood draw, averaging roughly 0.11 L, which was collected into heparinised tubes. A BD FACSAria II was used to sort naive, central memory, regulatory and stem cell-like memory CD4+ T cells with a panel that included CD45RO, CCR7, CD25, CD127, CD95 and CD27. Every sorted population had a purity above 95%. Right away, PBMCs were isolated by Lymphoprep density gradient centrifugation and were stained directly, with no culture step. So that batch effects would be minimized, each experiment stained and sorted samples in pairs, pairing one healthy donor with one patient.

Material: central memory CD4+ T cells from blood. The clonotype originates from a woman between 18 and 30 years old in good health. The rearranged segments are TRBV28 and TRBJ1-5; the D gene is possibly TRBD1, with 6 bases matching. The bases read TGTGCCAGCAGTTTGGATGCGGGGGCCAATCAGCCCCAGCATTTT. This yields the protein CASSLDAGANQPQHF.